Listed below are T cell receptor beta chains from one sample, sequenced in a study of T cell repertoires in cytomegalovirus infection. One entry per CDR3 protein results from TCRdb running MiXCR on the reads. The table records more than 95,000 distinct CDR3 sequences, about 32% of them present only once. The antigens of these receptors remain unknown. The source material was CD8+ T cells from cultured PBMCs, sampled from culture after CMV antigen stimulation. These receptors all stem from a human donor in good health (CMV status not recorded). Some clones in this sample may be carry-over from other donors' samples. CDR3s include the opening cysteine and the closing phenylalanine or tryptophan. A D gene is named only where the DNA matches it firmly. Some rows have no size entry. The others give once, few or many, or a class for an expanded clone.

D | size | J | V | CDR3 | DNA
TRBD2 | few | TRBJ2-7 | TRBV7-6 | CASSENERGVTYEQYF | TGTGCCAGCAGCGAGAACGAGCGGGGGGTCACCTACGAGCAGTACTTC
- | many | TRBJ2-3 | TRBV7-2 | CASSQTPDYTDTQYF | TGTGCCAGCAGCCAAACCCCAGACTACACAGATACGCAGTATTTT
- | few | TRBJ2-3 | TRBV7-8 | CASSLGSGARGTDTQYF | TGTGCCAGCAGCTTAGGTTCCGGGGCGCGGGGCACAGATACGCAGTATTTT
- | - | TRBJ1-2 | TRBV2 | CASSEFGQIYGYTF | TGTGCCAGCAGTGAATTTGGCCAGATCTATGGCTACACCTTC
TRBD1 | many | TRBJ1-2 | TRBV7-2 | CASSHQQGTNYGYTF | TGTGCCAGCAGCCACCAACAGGGGACCAACTATGGCTACACCTTC
TRBD1 | - | TRBJ2-2 | TRBV7-3 | CASSPGGQGNTGELFF | TGTGCCAGCAGCCCAGGGGGCCAGGGGAACACCGGGGAGCTGTTTTTT
- | few | TRBJ2-1 | TRBV29-1 | CSVEWYGESYNEQFF | TGCAGCGTTGAATGGTACGGGGAGTCCTACAATGAGCAGTTCTTC
TRBD2 | - | TRBJ2-3 | TRBV14 | CTSSPVGAGDTDTQYF | TGTACCAGCAGCCCAGTTGGAGCGGGGGACACAGATACGCAGTATTTT
- | many | TRBJ2-5 | TRBV7-8 | CASSSGLEETQYF | TGTGCCAGCAGCTCGGGACTTGAAGAGACCCAGTACTTC
- | - | TRBJ2-1 | TRBV7-9 | CASTQGGREQFF | TGTGCCAGCACCCAAGGGGGGCGTGAGCAGTTCTTC
TRBD1 | few | TRBJ2-7 | TRBV27 | CASRQTGGPYEQYF | TGTGCCAGCAGACAGACAGGGGGACCCTACGAGCAGTACTTC
TRBD1 | - | TRBJ2-7 | TRBV7-6 | CASSPGNRQGNTYEQYF | TGTGCCAGCAGCCCGGGAAACCGACAGGGCAATACCTACGAGCAGTACTTC
- | few | TRBJ1-2 | TRBV7-6 | CASSSGDFNYGYTF | TGTGCCAGCAGCTCAGGGGATTTTAACTATGGCTACACCTTC
- | - | TRBJ1-5 | TRBV12-3/TRBV12-4 | CASSFQGTPLYSNQPQHF | TGTGCCAGCAGTTTTCAGGGGACCCCACTTTATAGCAATCAGCCCCAGCATTTT
TRBD2 | - | TRBJ2-2 | TRBV5-4 | CASSFDERGDTGELFF | TGTGCCAGCAGCTTTGACGAGCGGGGAGACACCGGGGAGCTGTTTTTT
- | - | TRBJ2-2 | TRBV4-3 | CASSPRVLDTGELFF | TGCGCCAGCAGCCCCCGGGTACTAGACACCGGGGAGCTGTTTTTT
TRBD2 | - | TRBJ2-3 | TRBV6-2/TRBV6-3 | CASGEVAGGGDTQYF | TGTGCCAGCGGTGAGGTAGCGGGGGGGGGAGATACGCAGTATTTT
- | - | TRBJ2-2 | TRBV12-3/TRBV12-4 | CASSPLGGPNTGELFF | TGTGCCAGCAGTCCTCTGGGGGGCCCGAACACCGGGGAGCTGTTTTTT
- | - | TRBJ1-1 | TRBV6-5 | CASSYASGEAGTEAFF | TGTGCCAGCAGTTACGCCTCAGGAGAAGCAGGGACTGAAGCTTTCTTT
- | few | TRBJ2-3 | TRBV2 | CASSSGTSTDTQYF | TGTGCCAGCAGTTCCGGGACTAGCACAGATACGCAGTATTTT
- | many | TRBJ1-1 | TRBV4-1 | CASSQIQGEAFF | TGCGCCAGCAGCCAAATTCAGGGTGAAGCTTTCTTT
- | many | TRBJ2-5 | TRBV11-2 | CASSSQVGGKTQYF | TGTGCCAGCAGCTCCCAAGTTGGAGGAAAGACCCAGTACTTC
TRBD1 | - | TRBJ2-1 | TRBV7-6 | CASTLAPGTGGIVPSYNEQFF | TGTGCCAGCACCTTGGCTCCCGGGACAGGGGGTATCGTACCCTCCTACAATGAGCAGTTCTTC
TRBD1 | many | TRBJ1-2 | TRBV2 | CASSGSGGLSGYTF | TGTGCCAGCAGTGGTTCAGGGGGTTTGAGCGGCTACACCTTC
- | - | TRBJ1-2 | TRBV7-9 | CASSLAINYGYTF | TGTGCCAGCAGCTTAGCGATAAACTATGGCTACACCTTC
- | few | TRBJ1-5 | TRBV15 | CATSRDIGSDQPQHF | TGTGCCACCAGCAGAGATATTGGCAGTGATCAGCCCCAGCATTTT
- | - | TRBJ2-7 | TRBV6-2/TRBV6-3 | CASSQLSRPYEQYF | TGTGCCAGCAGTCAACTTTCCCGGCCCTACGAGCAGTACTTC
TRBD2 | - | TRBJ2-1 | TRBV5-1 | CASSHTSGGSYNEQFF | TGCGCCAGCAGCCACACTAGCGGGGGGTCCTACAATGAGCAGTTCTTC
- | - | TRBJ2-3 | TRBV7-8 | CASSPPDTQYF | TGTGCCAGCAGCCCTCCAGATACGCAGTATTTT
- | many | TRBJ1-6 | TRBV7-2 | CASSPGGPLHF | TGTGCCAGCAGCCCGGGGGGCCCCCTCCACTTT
- | many | TRBJ1-3 | TRBV6-5 | CASSYSIGNTIYF | TGTGCCAGCAGTTACTCGATCGGAAACACCATATATTTT
TRBD2 | many | TRBJ2-1 | TRBV11-1 | CASSPLGLAGSSYNEQFF | TGTGCCAGCAGCCCTTTAGGACTAGCGGGGAGCTCCTACAATGAGCAGTTCTTC
TRBD2 | few | TRBJ2-7 | TRBV19 | CASSFTSGYEQYF | TGTGCCAGTAGTTTCACTAGCGGCTACGAGCAGTACTTC
TRBD1 | - | TRBJ1-2 | TRBV3-1 | CASSPRDREVRYGYTF | TGTGCCAGCAGCCCTCGGGACAGGGAAGTTAGGTATGGCTACACCTTC
TRBD2 | - | TRBJ2-2 | TRBV20-1 | CSAPLAGENTGELFF | TGCAGTGCTCCATTAGCGGGGGAGAACACCGGGGAGCTGTTTTTT
- | few | TRBJ2-3 | TRBV7-9 | CASSLGYSDTQYF | TGTGCCAGCAGCTTAGGCTATTCAGATACGCAGTATTTT
- | - | TRBJ1-4 | TRBV7-9 | CASSRADLVPNEKLFF | TGTGCCAGCAGCCGCGCCGACCTCGTCCCTAATGAAAAACTGTTTTTT
- | - | TRBJ1-6 | TRBV2 | CASSEQGNYNSPLHF | TGTGCCAGCAGTGAACAGGGAAACTATAATTCACCCCTCCACTTT
TRBD1 | few | TRBJ2-7 | TRBV25-1 | CASSVTGVYEQYF | TGTGCCAGCAGTGTTACAGGGGTTTACGAGCAGTACTTC
TRBD1 | - | TRBJ2-1 | TRBV5-1 | CASSAGQGDHEQFF | TGCGCCAGCAGCGCGGGACAGGGAGACCATGAGCAGTTCTTC
- | - | TRBJ2-1 | TRBV29-1 | CSVDRDADPSSYNEQFF | TGCAGCGTAGACCGGGACGCCGACCCCAGCTCCTACAATGAGCAGTTCTTC
- | few | TRBJ1-1 | TRBV5-1 | CASSLFRGNTEAFF | TGCGCCAGCAGCTTGTTCCGGGGGAACACTGAAGCTTTCTTT
- | - | TRBJ2-7 | TRBV7-8 | CASSTGTDYEQYF | TGTGCCAGCAGCACCGGGACGGACTACGAGCAGTACTTC
TRBD2 | - | TRBJ2-2 | TRBV11-1 | CASSLVPKTSPGELFF | TGTGCCAGCAGCTTAGTCCCCAAGACTAGCCCCGGGGAGCTGTTTTTT
- | once | TRBJ2-3 | TRBV28 | CASLEWLGLTTDTQYF | TGTGCCAGTTTGGAATGGTTGGGGCTAACCACAGATACGCAGTATTTT
TRBD1 | few | TRBJ1-1 | TRBV6-1 | CASWDRADTEAFF | TGTGCCAGCTGGGACAGGGCGGACACTGAAGCTTTCTTT
- | - | TRBJ2-1 | TRBV6-2/TRBV6-3 | CTSSGGAGSSYNEQFF | TGTACCAGCAGCGGAGGGGCGGGGAGCTCCTACAATGAGCAGTTCTTC